Below, 22 T cell receptor beta chains from the same sample are listed, as sequenced in a study of T-cell memory formation after mild COVID-19 (dated by TCRdb to the early 2020s). The library was prepared using 5' RACE. Sequencing instrument: Illumina NovaSeq 6000. Through fastp at Q25 and MiXCR, TCRdb rebuilt clones from the public reads, retaining in-frame beta chains. CDR3 protein duplicates are merged, each entry listing the most common genes and DNA. Across this sample there are 380,000 or so distinct CDR3 sequences, with roughly an eighth seen only once. Roughly 22% of the sample is taken by the ten largest. What was sequenced was PBMCs or a T cell subset sorted from them (not recorded which). All receptors derive from a man aged 18 to 29 who had mild COVID-19 (a few samples of this study predate the infection). The sample titles of this study are shuffled in the database, so cell type and time point are left out; the donor was told from shared clones.

This clonotype has just a few counts. The chain combines TRBV6-1 with TRBJ1-2; no definite D call. The V gene's germline CDR1 is MNHNS and CDR2 SASEGT. V shed 4 bases and J shed 4 bases, with 7 bases lying between them. This CDR3 has 12 residues. In DNA, the CDR3 is TGTGCCAGCAGTGCCAGGACCTATGGCTACACCTTC. Translated, it gives CASSARTYGYTF.

The gene calls are TRBV27 and TRBJ2-3; D may be TRBD1 or TRBD2 (6 bases each). Trimming shortened V by 6 bases and J by 1 base, and 14 bases separated the two germline ends. Germline V gives CDR1 MNHEY, CDR2 SMNVEV (reference sequence). This CDR3 has 15 residues. The CDR3 bases are TGTGCCAGCAGGCCCTGGGGGGCGGGCACAGATACGCAGTATTTT. It codes for CASRPWGAGTDTQYF.

The rearrangement joins TRBV7-2 to TRBJ2-7, with D uncertain. Trimming pared 3 bases from V and 0 bases from J, leaving 9 bases between. The CDR3 is 14 residues long. Germline V lookup: CDR1 SGHTA, CDR2 FQGNSA. The CDR3 region is CASSFGGSSYEQYV. The DNA of the CDR3 is TGTGCCAGCAGCTTCGGCGGAAGCTCCTACGAGCAGTACGTC.

This clonotype has more than one count but fewer than ten. The V and J genes are TRBV6-7 and TRBJ2-1, with D possibly matching TRBD2 (6 bases). TRBV6-7 is an ORF; its function is uncertain. The CDR3 has 16 residues. Trimming left V 5 bases short and J 0 bases short, with 14 bases between. The CDR3 spells CASSPLATRSYNEQFF. For the CDR3, the DNA is TGTGCCAGCAGTCCACTAGCTACCCGCTCCTACAATGAGCAGTTCTTC.

This clonotype appeared a few times. The chain carries TRBV29-1 and TRBJ1-4; 9 nucleotides line up with TRBD1. CDR3 length equals 12 residues. Unmatched junction bases numbered 3, after V lost 7 bases and J lost 6 bases. The germline V gene encodes CDR1 SQVTM and CDR2 ANQGSEA. CDR3 coding DNA: TGCAGCGGGCGGACAGGGGATGAAAAACTGTTTTTT. As protein: CSGRTGDEKLFF.

This clonotype was observed a few times. This chain connects TRBV10-3 to TRBJ1-2; TRBD1 is a possible D gene (5 bases). V shed 6 bases and J shed 3 bases, with 14 bases lying between them. Germline CDR1 ENHRY, CDR2 SYGVKD. This CDR3 comprises 14 residues. The chain's CDR3 is CAISGGSLDYGYTF. The CDR3 DNA reads as TGTGCCATCAGCGGGGGAAGTCTGGACTATGGCTACACCTTC.

J is TRBJ2-2 and V is TRBV12-3 or TRBV12-4, with D perhaps matching TRBD1 (8 bases). The CDR3 extends over 14 amino acids. V lost 9 bases, J lost 5 bases, and 16 bases lay in between. CDR3 bases: TGTGCCAGGCCAGACAGGGGAGGGACCGGGGAGCTGTTTTTT. It specifies CARPDRGGTGELFF.

This clonotype showed up many times. This sequence joins TRBV27 and TRBJ2-5, with 9 positions matching TRBD2. V shed 7 bases, J shed 0 bases, and the junction held 3 bases outside the gene matches. CDR1 is MNHEY, CDR2 SMNVEV, per germline (reference sequence). This CDR3 has 14 residues. CDR3 loop: CASKRGANQETQYF. CDR3 nucleotides: TGTGCCAGCAAGCGGGGGGCGAACCAAGAGACCCAGTACTTC.

The chain employs TRBV5-1 and TRBJ1-6, with a possible D match to TRBD1 (6 bases). The ends were cut back, 1 base at V and 10 bases at J, with 15 bases in the middle. The germline gives CDR1 SGHRS, CDR2 YFSETQ. The CDR3 totals 15 residues. The CDR3 DNA follows: TGCGCCAGCAGCTTGACCCCCCAGGGGCAATCACCCCTCCACTTT. Translated: CASSLTPQGQSPLHF.

The chain couples TRBV6-6 to TRBJ2-1; D remains unclear. V was clipped by 1 base and J by 1 base, with 17 bases between them. The length of the CDR3 is 18 residues. Germline CDR1 MNHNY, CDR2 SVGAGI (reference sequence). In DNA form, the CDR3 reads TGTGCCAGCAGTTACTTACCCACCCGACCGCGATCCTACAATGAGCAGTTCTTC. It codes for CASSYLPTRPRSYNEQFF.

CDR3 nucleotides: TGCAGTGCTAGAACCGGGCTCCGGGGGTATGAGCAGTTCTTC. This encodes CSARTGLRGYEQFF. This chain joins TRBV20-1 and TRBJ2-1; D is perhaps TRBD2 (6 bases). Trimming took off 2 bases at V and 8 bases at J, with 16 bases between the two ends. There are 14 residues in the CDR3. The V gene's germline CDR1 is DFQATT and CDR2 SNEGSKA (reference sequence).

The V and J genes are TRBV14 and TRBJ1-6; 7 bases fit TRBD1. The CDR3 covers 15 residues. V trimming: 2 bases; J trimming: 8 bases; junction bases outside the gene matches: 6. Germline V gives CDR1 SGHDN, CDR2 FVKESK. The CDR3 protein is CASSQYRGGDSPLHF. As DNA, the CDR3 is TGTGCCAGCAGCCAATACAGGGGCGGAGATTCACCCCTCCACTTT.

The chain combines TRBV1 with TRBJ2-1; TRBD2 was called by the table and not checked on the DNA. TRBV1 is deemed a pseudogene. This CDR3 comprises 14 residues. The DNA of the CDR3 is TGCACCAGCACCCGGACTAGCATCCCCCATGAGCAGTTCTTC. Its translation is CTSTRTSIPHEQFF.

Many counts were recorded for this clonotype. CDR3 DNA sequence: TGTGCCAGCAGTGCCGGGACAAGAAGCACAGATACGCAGTATTTT. Translation: CASSAGTRSTDTQYF. This chain links TRBV6-4 with TRBJ2-3; a weak D match, TRBD1 (6 bases). This CDR3 region has 15 residues. Germline-derived CDR1 and CDR2 are MRHNA and SNTAGT. The V gene lost 4 bases and the J gene lost 0 bases, with 11 bases spanning the gap.

There are many counts of this clonotype. The chain couples TRBV7-6 to TRBJ1-5; D is perhaps TRBD1 (6 bases). The CDR3 runs 15 residues. Germline V gives CDR1 SGHVS, CDR2 FNYEAQ. V was shortened by 5 bases and J by 6 bases, with 17 bases between the two germline ends. CDR3: CASSAGTLQGQPQHF. In DNA, the CDR3 is TGTGCCAGCAGCGCTGGGACACTCCAGGGTCAGCCCCAGCATTTT.

Only a few counts were recorded for this clonotype. The V gene is TRBV7-9, the J gene TRBJ1-4, with D maybe TRBD1 (5 bases). V was clipped by 8 bases and J by 5 bases, with 12 bases between them. The CDR3 consists of 13 residues. CDR1 is SEHNR and CDR2 is FQNEAQ in the germline V gene (reference sequence). The CDR3 DNA sequence: TGTGCCAGCGGGAGACAGCTAAATGAAAAACTGTTTTTT. Its translation is CASGRQLNEKLFF.

V and J are TRBV4-3 and TRBJ2-2, with 10 bases matching TRBD1. The V and J ends lost 3 bases and 5 bases, in that order; junction bases with no gene match: 3. CDR3 length: 15 residues. From germline, CDR1 is LGHNA and CDR2 YSLEER. In DNA, the CDR3 is TGCGCCAGCAGCCAGAGACAGGGGGCGACCGGGGAGCTGTTTTTT. Protein: CASSQRQGATGELFF.

The chain recombines TRBV7-9 with TRBJ2-7; possible D gene TRBD2, 5 bases. The CDR3 totals 14 residues. Germline loops: CDR1 SEHNR, CDR2 FQNEAQ (reference sequence). V gave up 5 bases and J gave up 4 bases, with 15 bases separating them. As DNA, the CDR3 is TGTGCCAGCAGCACTAGACTGCGGTGGTACGAGCAGTACGTC. Translating gives CASSTRLRWYEQYV.

Regarding this clonotype: One end of the junction does not line up with germline, which may come from a read error. This chain uses TRBV10-3 with TRBJ2-3, with TRBD1 matching over 12 bases. Germline CDR1 reads ENHRY; CDR2 reads SYGVKD. The CDR3 sequence is 13 residues long. The CDR3 DNA is TGTGCCATCGGGACAGGGGGCACAGATACGCGGTATTTT. Translation: CAIGTGGTDTRYF.

This clonotype occurred a few times. This chain uses TRBV24-1 with TRBJ2-1, with D unclear. The CDR3 loop spans 15 amino acids. V gave up 3 bases and J gave up 5 bases, with 13 bases separating them. The germline CDR1 and CDR2 sequences are KGHDR and SFDVKD. The CDR3 is CATSDTLPKNNEQFF. The CDR3 DNA reads as TGTGCCACCAGTGATACACTTCCGAAAAACAATGAGCAGTTCTTC.

V and J are TRBV12-3 or TRBV12-4 and TRBJ2-5, with TRBD1 matching over 7 bases. Germline trimming cut 5 bases from V and 7 bases from J; bases unmatched to any gene: 10. The CDR3 has 14 amino acids. The CDR3 bases are TGTGCCAGCAGTCCGAGGGACAGAGGGCCGACCCAGTACTTC. Encoded protein: CASSPRDRGPTQYF.

This clonotype was seen only a few times. The chain is built from TRBV12-3 or TRBV12-4 and TRBJ1-2; D is possibly TRBD1 (6 bases). The CDR3 contains 14 residues. The V end lost 6 bases, the J end lost 8 bases, and 19 bases lay between the germline ends. Here the CDR3 reads CASSQTGPGDGYTF. The CDR3 DNA follows: TGTGCCAGCAGCCAGACAGGACCCGGCGACGGCTACACCTTC.